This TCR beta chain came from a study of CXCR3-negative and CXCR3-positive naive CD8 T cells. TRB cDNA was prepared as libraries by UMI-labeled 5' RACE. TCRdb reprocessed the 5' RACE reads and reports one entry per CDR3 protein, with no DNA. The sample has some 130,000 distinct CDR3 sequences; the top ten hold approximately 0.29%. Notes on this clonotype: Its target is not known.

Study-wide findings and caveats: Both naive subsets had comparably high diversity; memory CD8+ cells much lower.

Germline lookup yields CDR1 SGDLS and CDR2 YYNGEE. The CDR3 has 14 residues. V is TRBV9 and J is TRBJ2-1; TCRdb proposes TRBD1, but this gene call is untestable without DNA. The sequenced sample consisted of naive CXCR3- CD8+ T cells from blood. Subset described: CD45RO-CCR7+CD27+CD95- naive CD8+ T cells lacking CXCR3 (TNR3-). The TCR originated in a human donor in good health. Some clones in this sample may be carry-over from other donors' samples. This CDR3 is CASTGTGGNNEQFF.